The source of this T cell receptor (beta chain) is a study of T cells in Graves' hyperthyroidism and ophthalmopathy. This clonotype was observed a few times. TCR beta CDR3 region amplification was performed from RNA transcripts. In the first-round RT-PCR of the TCR CDR3, the HTBI primer set was used. TCRdb reprocessed the multiplex PCR reads with MiXCR, giving one entry per CDR3 protein. The table lists hundreds of thousands of distinct CDR3 sequences, approximately 15% of them singletons, with more than 4.5% in the top ten. Trimming shortened V by 6 bases and J by 0 bases, and 18 bases separated the two germline ends. There are 17 residues in the CDR3. Germline V gives CDR1 SEHNR, CDR2 FQNEAQ (reference sequence).

Sequenced sample: blood. The chain uses TRBV7-9 and TRBJ2-4; D not certain. This clonotype was sampled from a woman in her twenties or thirties with Graves' hyperthyroidism that later progressed to Graves' ophthalmopathy. CDR3 nucleotide sequence: TGTGCCAGCAGTCGACTGGGTCTAACGGAAGCCAAAAACATTCAGTACTTC. Its translation is CASSRLGLTEAKNIQYF.